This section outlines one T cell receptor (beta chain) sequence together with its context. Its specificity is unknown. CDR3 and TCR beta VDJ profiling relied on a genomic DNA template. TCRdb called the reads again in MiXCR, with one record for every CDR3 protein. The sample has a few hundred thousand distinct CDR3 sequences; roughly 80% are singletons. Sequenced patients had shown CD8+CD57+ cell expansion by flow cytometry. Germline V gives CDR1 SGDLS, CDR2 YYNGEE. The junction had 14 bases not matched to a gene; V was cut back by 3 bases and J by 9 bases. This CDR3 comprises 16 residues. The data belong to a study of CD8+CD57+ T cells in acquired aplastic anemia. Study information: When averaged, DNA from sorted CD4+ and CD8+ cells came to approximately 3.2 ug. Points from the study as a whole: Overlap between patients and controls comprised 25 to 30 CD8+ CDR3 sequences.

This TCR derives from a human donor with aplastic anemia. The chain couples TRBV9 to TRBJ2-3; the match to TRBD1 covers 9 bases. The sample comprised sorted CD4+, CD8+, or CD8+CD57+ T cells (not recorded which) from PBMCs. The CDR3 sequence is CASSETGGDEKLTQYF. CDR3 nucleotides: TGTGCCAGCAGCGAAACAGGGGGCGATGAAAAACTGACGCAGTATTTT.